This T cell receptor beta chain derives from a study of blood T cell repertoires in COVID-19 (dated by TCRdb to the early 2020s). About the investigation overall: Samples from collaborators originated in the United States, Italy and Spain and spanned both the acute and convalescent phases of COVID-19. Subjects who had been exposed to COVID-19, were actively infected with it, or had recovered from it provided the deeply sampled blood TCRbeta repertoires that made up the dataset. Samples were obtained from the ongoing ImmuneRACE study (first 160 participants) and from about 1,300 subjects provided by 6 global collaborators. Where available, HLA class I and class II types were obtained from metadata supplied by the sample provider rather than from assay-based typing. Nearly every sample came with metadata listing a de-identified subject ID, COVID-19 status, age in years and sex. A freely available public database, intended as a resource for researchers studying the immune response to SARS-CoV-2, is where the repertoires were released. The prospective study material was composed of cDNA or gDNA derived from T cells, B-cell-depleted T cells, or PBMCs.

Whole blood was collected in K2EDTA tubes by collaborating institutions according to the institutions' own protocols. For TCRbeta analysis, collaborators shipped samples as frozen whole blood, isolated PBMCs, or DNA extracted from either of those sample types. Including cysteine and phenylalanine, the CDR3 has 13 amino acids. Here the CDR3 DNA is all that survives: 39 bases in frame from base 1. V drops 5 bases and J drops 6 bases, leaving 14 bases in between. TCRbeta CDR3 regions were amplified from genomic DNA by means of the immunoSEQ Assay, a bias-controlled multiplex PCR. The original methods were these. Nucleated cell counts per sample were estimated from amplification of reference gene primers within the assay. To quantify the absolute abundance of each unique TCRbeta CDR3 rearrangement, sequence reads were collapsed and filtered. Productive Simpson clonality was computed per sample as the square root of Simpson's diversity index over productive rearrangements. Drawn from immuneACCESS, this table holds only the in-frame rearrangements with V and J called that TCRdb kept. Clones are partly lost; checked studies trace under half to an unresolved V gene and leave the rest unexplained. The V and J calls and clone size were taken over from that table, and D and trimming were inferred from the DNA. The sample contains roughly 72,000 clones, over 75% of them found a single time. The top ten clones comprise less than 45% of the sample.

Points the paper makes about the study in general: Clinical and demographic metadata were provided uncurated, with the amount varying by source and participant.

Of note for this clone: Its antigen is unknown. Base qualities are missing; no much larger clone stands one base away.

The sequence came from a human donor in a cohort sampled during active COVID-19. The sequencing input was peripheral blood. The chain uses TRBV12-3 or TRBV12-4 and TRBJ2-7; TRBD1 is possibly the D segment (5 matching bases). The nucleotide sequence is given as TGTGCCAGCAGTCGTCAAAGGGGTGGCGAGCAGTACTTC. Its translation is CASSRQRGGEQYF.